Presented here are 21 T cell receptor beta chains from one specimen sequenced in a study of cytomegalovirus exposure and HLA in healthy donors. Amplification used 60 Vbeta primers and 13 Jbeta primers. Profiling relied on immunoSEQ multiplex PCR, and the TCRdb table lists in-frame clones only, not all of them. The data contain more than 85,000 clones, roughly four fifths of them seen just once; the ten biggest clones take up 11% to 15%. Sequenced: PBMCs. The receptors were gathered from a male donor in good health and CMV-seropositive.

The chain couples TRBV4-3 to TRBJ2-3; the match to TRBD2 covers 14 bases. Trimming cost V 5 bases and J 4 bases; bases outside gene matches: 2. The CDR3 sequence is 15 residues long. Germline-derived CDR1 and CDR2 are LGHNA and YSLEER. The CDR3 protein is CASSRTSGGSDTQYF. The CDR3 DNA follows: TGCGCCAGCAGCAGGACTAGCGGGGGGTCAGATACGCAGTATTTT.

CDR3 region: CASSPPAHYGYTF. The CDR3 region has the DNA TGTGCCAGCTCACCACCGGCCCACTATGGCTACACCTTC. The rearrangement uses TRBV18 and TRBJ1-2; D gene unclear. The germline gives CDR1 KGHSH, CDR2 LQKENI. CDR3 length: 13 residues. V lost 0 bases to trimming and J lost 3 bases, with 5 bases between them.

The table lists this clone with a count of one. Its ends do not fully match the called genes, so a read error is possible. The CDR3 bases are TGTGCCAGCAGTTGGAGGGGTCAAGGGACCCAGTACTTC. Protein sequence: CASSWRGQGTQYF. The chain couples TRBV6-5 to TRBJ2-5; possible D gene TRBD2, 6 bases. The CDR3 is 13 amino acids. The germline gives CDR1 MNHEY, CDR2 SVGAGI.

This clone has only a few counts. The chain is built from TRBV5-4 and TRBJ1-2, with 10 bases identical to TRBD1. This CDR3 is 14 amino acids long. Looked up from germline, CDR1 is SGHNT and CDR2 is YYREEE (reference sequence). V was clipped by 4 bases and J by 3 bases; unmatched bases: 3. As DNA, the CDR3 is TGTGCCAGCAGCGTTGGACAGGGGGACTATGGCTACACCTTC. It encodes CASSVGQGDYGYTF. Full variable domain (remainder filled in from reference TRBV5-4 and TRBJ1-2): ETGVTQSPTHLIKTRGQQVTLRCSSQSGHNTVSWYQQALGQGPQFIFQYYREEENGRGNFPPRFSGLQFPNYSSELNVNALELDDSALYLCASSVGQGDYGYTFGSGTRLTVV.

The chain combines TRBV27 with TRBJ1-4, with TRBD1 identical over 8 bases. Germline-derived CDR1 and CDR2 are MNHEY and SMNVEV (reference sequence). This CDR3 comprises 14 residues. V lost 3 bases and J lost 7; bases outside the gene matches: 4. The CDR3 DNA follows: TGTGCCAGCAGTTTGGACAGGGTTGCTGAAAAACTGTTTTTT. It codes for CASSLDRVAEKLFF.

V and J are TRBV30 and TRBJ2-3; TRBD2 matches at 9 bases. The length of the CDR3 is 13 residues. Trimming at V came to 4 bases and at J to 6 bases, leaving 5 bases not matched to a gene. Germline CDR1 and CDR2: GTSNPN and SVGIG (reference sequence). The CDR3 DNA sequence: TGTGCCTGGATGCCTAGCGGGGAGGATACGCAGTATTTT. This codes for CAWMPSGEDTQYF.

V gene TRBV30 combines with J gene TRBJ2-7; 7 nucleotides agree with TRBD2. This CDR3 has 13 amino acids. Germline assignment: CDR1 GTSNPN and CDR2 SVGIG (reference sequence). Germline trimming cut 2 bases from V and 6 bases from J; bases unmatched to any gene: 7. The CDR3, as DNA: TGTGCCTGGAGTCCCGGACTAGGGCTCGAGCAGTACTTC. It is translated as CAWSPGLGLEQYF.

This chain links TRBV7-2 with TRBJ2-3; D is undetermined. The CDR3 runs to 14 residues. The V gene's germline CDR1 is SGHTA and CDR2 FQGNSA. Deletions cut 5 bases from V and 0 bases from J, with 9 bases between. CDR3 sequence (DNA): TGTGCCAGCAGCACCCTACCTAGCACAGATACGCAGTATTTT. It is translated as CASSTLPSTDTQYF.

CDR3 nucleotide sequence: TGTGCCTGGGCCCCAGCGGGGGCCCCGGGGTCCTACGAGCAGTACTTC. Its protein is CAWAPAGAPGSYEQYF. The chain joins TRBV30 to TRBJ2-7, with 8 bases identical to TRBD2. The CDR3 is made up of 16 amino acids. V shed 5 bases and J 1 base; nucleotides not matched to a gene: 13. Per the germline V gene, CDR1 is GTSNPN and CDR2 is SVGIG (reference sequence).

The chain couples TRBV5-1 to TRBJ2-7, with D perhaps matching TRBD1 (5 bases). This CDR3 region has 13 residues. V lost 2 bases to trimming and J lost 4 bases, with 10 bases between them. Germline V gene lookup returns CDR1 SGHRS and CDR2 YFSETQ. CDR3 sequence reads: CASSFGQPYEQYF. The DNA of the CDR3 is TGCGCCAGCAGCTTTGGACAACCTTACGAGCAGTACTTC.

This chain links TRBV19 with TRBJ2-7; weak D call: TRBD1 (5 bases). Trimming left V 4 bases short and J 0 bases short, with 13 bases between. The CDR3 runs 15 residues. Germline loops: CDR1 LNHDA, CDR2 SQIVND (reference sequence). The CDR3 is CASSNLDSRSYEQYF. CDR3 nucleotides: TGTGCCAGTAGTAACCTAGACAGCCGCTCCTACGAGCAGTACTTC. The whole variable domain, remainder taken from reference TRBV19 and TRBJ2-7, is DGGITQSPKYLFRKEGQNVTLSCEQNLNHDAMYWYRQDPGQGLRLIYYSQIVNDFQKGDIAEGYSVSREKKESFPLTVTSAQKNPTAFYLCASSNLDSRSYEQYFGPGTRLTVT.

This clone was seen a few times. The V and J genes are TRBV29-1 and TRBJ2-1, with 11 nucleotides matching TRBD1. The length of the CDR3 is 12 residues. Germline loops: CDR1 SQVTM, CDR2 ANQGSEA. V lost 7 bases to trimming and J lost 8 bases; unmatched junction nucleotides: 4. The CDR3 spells CSGTGGWDEQFF. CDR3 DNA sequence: TGCAGCGGGACAGGGGGCTGGGATGAGCAGTTCTTC.

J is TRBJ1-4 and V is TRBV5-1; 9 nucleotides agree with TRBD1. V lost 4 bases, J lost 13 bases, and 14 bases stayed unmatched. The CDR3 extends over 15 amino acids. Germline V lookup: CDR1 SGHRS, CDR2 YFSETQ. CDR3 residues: CASSPVGDRAFALFF. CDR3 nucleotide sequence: TGCGCCAGCAGCCCCGTGGGGGACAGGGCTTTTGCACTGTTTTTT.

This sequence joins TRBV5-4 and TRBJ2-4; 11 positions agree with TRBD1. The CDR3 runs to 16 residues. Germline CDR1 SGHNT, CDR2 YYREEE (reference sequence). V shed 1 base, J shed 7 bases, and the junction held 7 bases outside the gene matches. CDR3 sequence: CASSLRGTGGLNIQYF. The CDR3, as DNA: TGTGCCAGCAGCTTGAGGGGGACAGGGGGTTTGAACATTCAGTACTTC.

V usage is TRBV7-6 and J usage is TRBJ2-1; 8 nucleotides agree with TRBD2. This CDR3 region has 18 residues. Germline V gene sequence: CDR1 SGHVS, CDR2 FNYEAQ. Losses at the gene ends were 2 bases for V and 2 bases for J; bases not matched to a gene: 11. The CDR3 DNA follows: TGTGCCAGCAGCTTACGTGGAGACCCGGGGGGGCCCTACAATGAGCAGTTCTTC. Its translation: CASSLRGDPGGPYNEQFF.

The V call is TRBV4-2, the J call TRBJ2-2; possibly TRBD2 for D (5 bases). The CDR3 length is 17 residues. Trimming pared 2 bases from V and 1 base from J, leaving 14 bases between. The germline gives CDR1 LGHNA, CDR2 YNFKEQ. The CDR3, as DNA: TGTGCCAGCAGCCAACCCCGGGTCGGAGGGAACACCGGGGAGCTGTTTTTT. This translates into CASSQPRVGGNTGELFF.

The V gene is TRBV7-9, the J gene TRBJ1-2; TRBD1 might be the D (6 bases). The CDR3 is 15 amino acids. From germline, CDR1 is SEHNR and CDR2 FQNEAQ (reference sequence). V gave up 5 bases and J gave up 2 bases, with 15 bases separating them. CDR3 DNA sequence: TGTGCCAGCAGCAAGACAGGTCCCCGAAACTATGGCTACACCTTC. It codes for CASSKTGPRNYGYTF.

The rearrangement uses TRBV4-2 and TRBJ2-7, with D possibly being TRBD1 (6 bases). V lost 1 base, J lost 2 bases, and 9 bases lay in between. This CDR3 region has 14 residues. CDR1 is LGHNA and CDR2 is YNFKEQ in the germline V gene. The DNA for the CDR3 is TGTGCCAGCAGCCAAGGCCAGGGGACCTACGAGCAGTACTTC. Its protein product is CASSQGQGTYEQYF.

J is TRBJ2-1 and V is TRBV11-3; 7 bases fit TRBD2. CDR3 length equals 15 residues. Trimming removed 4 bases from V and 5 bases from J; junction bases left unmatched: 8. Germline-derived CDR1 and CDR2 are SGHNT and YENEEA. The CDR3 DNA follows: TGTGCCAGCAGCTCGCGGACTAGACTCGACAATGAGCAGTTCTTC. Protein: CASSSRTRLDNEQFF. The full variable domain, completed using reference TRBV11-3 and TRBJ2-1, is EAGVVQSPRYKIIEKKQPVAFWCNPISGHNTLYWYLQNLGQGPELLIRYENEEAVDDSQLPKDRFSAERLKGVDSTLKIQPAELGDSAVYLCASSSRTRLDNEQFFGPGTRLTVL.

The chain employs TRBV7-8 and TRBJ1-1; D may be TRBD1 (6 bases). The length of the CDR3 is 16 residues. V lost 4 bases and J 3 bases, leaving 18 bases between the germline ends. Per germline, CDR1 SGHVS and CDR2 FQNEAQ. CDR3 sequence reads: CASSSRGGGMDTEAFF. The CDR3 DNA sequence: TGTGCCAGCAGCTCCCGGGGGGGCGGAATGGACACTGAAGCTTTCTTT.

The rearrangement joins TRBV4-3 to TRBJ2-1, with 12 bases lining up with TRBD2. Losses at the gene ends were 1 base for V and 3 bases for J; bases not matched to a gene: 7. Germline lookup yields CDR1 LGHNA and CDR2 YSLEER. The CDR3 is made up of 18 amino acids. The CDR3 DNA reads TGCGCCAGCAGCCAAGGGCTAGCGGGGGGGCCTTTCTACAATGAGCAGTTCTTC. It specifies CASSQGLAGGPFYNEQFF.